These 20 T cell receptor beta chains were all obtained from the same sample, sequenced in a study of blood T cells in healthy people across ages. A second PCR, run for about 6 to 11 cycles, used a sample-barcoded 5' primer plus a J-beta primer mix. MiXCR, run by TCRdb on the 5' RACE reads, gives a single entry per CDR3 protein. The sample lists roughly 800,000 distinct CDR3 sequences; roughly 50% were seen once. The sequencing input was blood. Receptors originate from a man aged 25-40 years in good health.

The chain has TRBV6-5 and TRBJ1-2, with D unclear. Per germline, CDR1 MNHEY and CDR2 SVGAGI. V gave up 0 bases and J gave up 2 bases, with 13 bases separating them. CDR3 size: 16 residues. The DNA for the CDR3 is TGTGCCAGCAGTTACTCTATGAGTCGGGGAAACTATGGCTACACCTTC. Translated, it gives CASSYSMSRGNYGYTF.

This clonotype was picked up a small number of times. The chain is built from TRBV6-5 and TRBJ1-1; 9 bases map to TRBD1. Germline CDR1 and CDR2: MNHEY and SVGAGI. J lost 10 bases, V lost 4 bases, and 13 bases had no gene match. CDR3 length equals 15 residues. This CDR3 is CASSLSGTGNLRAFF. CDR3 nucleotide sequence: TGTGCCAGCAGTTTATCCGGGACAGGGAATTTAAGAGCTTTCTTT.

This clonotype came up a few times. CDR3 in amino acids: CATQEGGNEQFF. CDR3 in DNA: TGTGCCACACAGGAGGGAGGGAATGAGCAGTTCTTC. The chain couples TRBV7-9 to TRBJ2-1; 7 bases are shared with TRBD2. The trim removed 10 bases at V and 7 bases at J, leaving 7 bases unmatched. The CDR3 sequence is 12 residues long. Germline lookup yields CDR1 SEHNR and CDR2 FQNEAQ (reference sequence).

The rearrangement joins TRBV4-1 to TRBJ2-7; 10 nucleotides line up with TRBD2. The length of the CDR3 is 14 residues. The ends lost 5 bases at V and 10 bases at J; junction bases unmatched: 11. Germline V gives CDR1 MGHRA, CDR2 YSYEKL. CDR3 residues: CASSSIAGGGGQYF. The CDR3, as DNA: TGCGCCAGCAGCTCAATAGCGGGAGGCGGGGGCCAGTACTTC.

This chain joins TRBV20-1 and TRBJ1-5; TRBD1 aligns across 7 bases. This CDR3 comprises 15 residues. With 3 bases clipped from V and 5 bases from J, the junction kept 10 bases outside the gene matches. Germline V gene sequence: CDR1 DFQATT, CDR2 SNEGSKA (reference sequence). CDR3 nucleotide sequence: TGCAGTGCTAGTGGTCTCGACAGGGACTATCAGCCCCAGCATTTT. It yields the protein CSASGLDRDYQPQHF.

J is TRBJ2-1 and V is TRBV4-2; 7 nucleotides line up with TRBD1. Germline CDR1 and CDR2: LGHNA and YNFKEQ. The CDR3 loop spans 16 amino acids. V was clipped by 1 base and J by 9 bases; unmatched bases: 12. This chain's CDR3 is CASSQVMPRGKSEQFF. The DNA for the CDR3 is TGTGCCAGCAGCCAAGTGATGCCCAGGGGGAAAAGTGAGCAGTTCTTC.

This rearrangement joins TRBV29-1 to TRBJ1-1; D gene unclear. The length of the CDR3 is 13 residues. The germline V gene has CDR1 SQVTM and CDR2 ANQGSEA. The germline V and J ends were trimmed by 4 bases and 4 bases, with 13 bases remaining between them. The CDR3 sequence: CSVVLFYGTEAFF. The CDR3 nucleotides read TGCAGCGTTGTTTTATTTTATGGCACTGAAGCTTTCTTT.

J is TRBJ1-1 and V is TRBV20-1; possibly TRBD1 for D (6 bases). V shed 4 bases and J shed 2 bases, with 11 bases lying between them. CDR3 size: 13 residues. In germline, CDR1 is DFQATT, CDR2 SNEGSKA (reference sequence). CDR3 residues: CSATRQVNTEAFF. CDR3 nucleotide sequence: TGCAGTGCTACCCGACAGGTCAACACTGAAGCTTTCTTT.

On this clonotype itself: This may come from a read error, since a much larger clone is one base off. The chain has TRBV27 and TRBJ2-7; 11 bases line up with TRBD1. The CDR3 extends over 14 amino acids. Germline loops: CDR1 MNHEY, CDR2 SMNVEV (reference sequence). V dropped 6 bases and J dropped 4; count of bases not matched to a gene: 5. CDR3 sequence: CASRTGTGGYEQYF. As DNA, the CDR3 is TGTGCCAGCAGGACCGGGACAGGGGGATACGAGCAGTACTTC.

This chain uses TRBV7-7 with TRBJ2-5; unclear D gene. The length of the CDR3 is 13 residues. Germline V CDR1 and CDR2: SSHAT, FNYEAQ (reference sequence). Trimming removed 3 bases at V and 0 bases at J, with 5 bases between. CDR3 bases: TGTGCCAGCAGCTTCGGCGACCAAGAGACCCAGTACTTC. This codes for CASSFGDQETQYF.

This clonotype was picked up a small number of times. The J gene is TRBJ2-6, the V gene TRBV10-3; D unclear. Germline CDR1 ENHRY, CDR2 SYGVKD. V was clipped by 8 bases and J by 0 bases, with 14 bases between them. The CDR3 loop spans 16 amino acids. This chain's CDR3 is CAIPSPPSSGANVLTF. As DNA, the CDR3 is TGTGCCATCCCCTCCCCCCCTTCCTCTGGGGCCAACGTCCTGACTTTC.

This clonotype was picked up a small number of times. This rearrangement joins TRBV27 to TRBJ2-7; 11 bases agree with TRBD2. The CDR3 runs 17 residues. Per the germline V gene, CDR1 is MNHEY and CDR2 is SMNVEV (reference sequence). V gave up 5 bases and J gave up 3 bases; unmatched junction bases: 12. The chain's CDR3 is CASSLRSLGTSGYEQYF. DNA for the CDR3: TGTGCCAGCAGTCTGAGGAGCCTCGGGACTAGCGGCTACGAGCAGTACTTC.

The V call is TRBV7-2, the J call TRBJ2-1; D might be TRBD2 (6 bases). V lost 4 bases and J 0 bases, leaving 19 bases between the germline ends. This CDR3 has 18 amino acids. Germline V gene data show CDR1 as SGHTA and CDR2 as FQGNSA. The CDR3 loop is CASSYVRLGTGSYNEQFF. CDR3 nucleotide sequence: TGTGCCAGCAGCTACGTAAGGCTTGGGACTGGCTCCTACAATGAGCAGTTCTTC.

The rearrangement uses TRBV12-5 and TRBJ1-2, with D hard to call. V dropped 4 bases and J dropped 8 bases, with 17 bases sitting between them. Germline CDR1 reads LGHNT; CDR2 reads FRNRAP. This CDR3 has 14 amino acids. The CDR3 loop is CASGSGHAVEGYTF. The CDR3 coding sequence is TGTGCTAGTGGTTCGGGCCACGCCGTTGAGGGCTACACCTTC.

V is TRBV20-1 and J is TRBJ2-2, with D uncertain. Germline CDR1 is DFQATT and CDR2 is SNEGSKA (reference sequence). V shed 3 bases and J shed 4 bases, with 12 bases lying between them. The CDR3 runs 14 residues. The CDR3 nucleotides are TGCAGTGCTAGCTCGACTCGGAGCACCGGGGAGCTGTTTTTT. Its translation: CSASSTRSTGELFF.

The gene calls are TRBV27 and TRBJ2-1; unclear D gene. The germline V gene has CDR1 MNHEY and CDR2 SMNVEV (reference sequence). Trimming took off 6 bases at V and 3 bases at J, with 15 bases between the two ends. CDR3 length: 15 amino acids. CDR3 DNA: TGTGCCAGCAGGGACCGACTCTTCCTCTACAATGAGCAGTTCTTC. This sequence encodes CASRDRLFLYNEQFF.

This clonotype was recorded a few times. CDR3 sequence (DNA): TGTGCCAGCAGTTTCAGACAGGGGTTTTTGAACATTCAGTACTTC. As protein: CASSFRQGFLNIQYF. The rearrangement links TRBV7-2 to TRBJ2-4; 8 bases are a match to TRBD1. Germline V lookup: CDR1 SGHTA, CDR2 FQGNSA. This CDR3 is built from 15 residues. Trimming took 6 bases from V and 7 from J; bases not matched to a gene: 11.

This clonotype showed up just a few times. The CDR3 region is CASSETSIDRGITDTQYF. CDR3 nucleotides: TGTGCCAGCAGTGAAACTTCAATCGACAGGGGAATCACAGATACGCAGTATTTT. This rearrangement joins TRBV25-1 to TRBJ2-3, with 8 nucleotides matching TRBD1. V gave up 2 bases and J gave up 2 bases; unmatched junction bases: 12. Germline V gene sequence: CDR1 MGHDK, CDR2 SYGVNS. CDR3 length: 18 residues.

The rearrangement uses TRBV9 and TRBJ2-1, with 9 bases identical to TRBD2. Trimming cost V 0 bases and J 9 bases; bases outside gene matches: 7. This CDR3 has 15 residues. The germline V gene encodes CDR1 SGDLS and CDR2 YYNGEE. CDR3 in amino acids: CASSVVGGLAFEQFF. CDR3 in DNA: TGTGCCAGCAGCGTAGTTGGGGGACTAGCCTTTGAGCAGTTCTTC.

V usage is TRBV20-1 and J usage is TRBJ2-5; D is tentatively TRBD1 or TRBD2 (5 bases each). The CDR3 length is 13 residues. Germline V lookup: CDR1 DFQATT, CDR2 SNEGSKA (reference sequence). The CDR3 loop is CSADQGVQETQYF. The DNA for the CDR3 is TGCAGCGCCGACCAGGGAGTCCAAGAGACCCAGTACTTC.